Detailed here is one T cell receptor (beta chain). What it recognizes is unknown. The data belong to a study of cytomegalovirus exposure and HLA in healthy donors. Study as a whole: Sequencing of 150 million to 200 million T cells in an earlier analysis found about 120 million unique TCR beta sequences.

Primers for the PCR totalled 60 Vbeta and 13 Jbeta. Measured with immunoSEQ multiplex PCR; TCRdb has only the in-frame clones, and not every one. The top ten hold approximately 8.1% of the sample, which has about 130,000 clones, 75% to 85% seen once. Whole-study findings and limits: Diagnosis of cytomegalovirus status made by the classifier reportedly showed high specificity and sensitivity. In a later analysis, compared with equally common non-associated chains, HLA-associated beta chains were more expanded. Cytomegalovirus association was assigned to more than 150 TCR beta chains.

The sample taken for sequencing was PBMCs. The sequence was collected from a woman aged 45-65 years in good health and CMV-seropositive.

The CDR3 protein is CSVTRGSGNTIYF. CDR3 DNA sequence: TGCAGCGTCACCCGGGGTTCTGGAAACACCATATATTTT. The chain uses TRBV29-1 and TRBJ1-3; D is unclear. Trimming cost V 6 bases and J 1 base, with 10 bases left between them. This CDR3 region has 13 residues. Germline V gene sequence: CDR1 SQVTM, CDR2 ANQGSEA.